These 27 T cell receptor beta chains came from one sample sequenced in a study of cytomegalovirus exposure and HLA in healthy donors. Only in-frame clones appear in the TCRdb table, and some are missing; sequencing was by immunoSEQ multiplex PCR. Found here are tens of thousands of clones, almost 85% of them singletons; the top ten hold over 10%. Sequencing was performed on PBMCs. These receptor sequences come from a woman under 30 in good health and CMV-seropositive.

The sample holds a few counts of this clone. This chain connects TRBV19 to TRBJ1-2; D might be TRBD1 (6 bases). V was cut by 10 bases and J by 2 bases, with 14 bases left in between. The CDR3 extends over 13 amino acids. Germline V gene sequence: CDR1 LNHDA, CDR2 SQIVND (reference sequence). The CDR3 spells CATRRGANYGYTF. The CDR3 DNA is TGTGCCACCCGCAGGGGTGCCAACTATGGCTACACCTTC.

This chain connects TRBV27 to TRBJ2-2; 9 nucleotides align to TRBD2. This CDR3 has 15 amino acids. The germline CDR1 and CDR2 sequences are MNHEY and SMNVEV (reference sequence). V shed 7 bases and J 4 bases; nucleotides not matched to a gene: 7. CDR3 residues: CASNVRLAVTGELFF. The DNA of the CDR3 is TGTGCCAGCAACGTTAGACTAGCGGTCACCGGGGAGCTGTTTTTT.

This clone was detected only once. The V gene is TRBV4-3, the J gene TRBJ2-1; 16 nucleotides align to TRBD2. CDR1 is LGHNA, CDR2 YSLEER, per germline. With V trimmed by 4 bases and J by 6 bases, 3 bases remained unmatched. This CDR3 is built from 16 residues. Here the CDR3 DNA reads TGCGCCAGCAGCCTCGGGACTAGCGGGGGGGCCAATGAGCAGTTCTTC. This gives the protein CASSLGTSGGANEQFF.

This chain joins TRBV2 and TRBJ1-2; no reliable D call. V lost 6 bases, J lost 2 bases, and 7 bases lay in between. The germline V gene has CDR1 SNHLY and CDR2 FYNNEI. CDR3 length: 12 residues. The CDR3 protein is CASSPQNYGYTF. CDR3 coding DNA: TGTGCCAGCAGCCCGCAGAACTATGGCTACACCTTC.

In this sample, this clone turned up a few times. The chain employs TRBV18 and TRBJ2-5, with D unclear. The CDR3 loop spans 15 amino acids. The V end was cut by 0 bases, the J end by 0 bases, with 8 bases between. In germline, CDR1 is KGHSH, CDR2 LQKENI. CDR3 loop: CASSPPGKYQETQYF. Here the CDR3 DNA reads TGTGCCAGCTCACCACCGGGCAAATACCAAGAGACCCAGTACTTC.

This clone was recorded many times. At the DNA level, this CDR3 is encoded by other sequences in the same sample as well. The CDR3 bases are TGTGCCAGTAGTATAGAGCGGGGCTCCTACGAGCAGTACTTC. Translated: CASSIERGSYEQYF. The chain has TRBV19 and TRBJ2-7; tentative D call: TRBD2 (6 bases). Germline-derived CDR1 and CDR2 are LNHDA and SQIVND (reference sequence). Deletions cut 0 bases from V and 0 bases from J, with 6 bases between. The CDR3 length is 14 residues.

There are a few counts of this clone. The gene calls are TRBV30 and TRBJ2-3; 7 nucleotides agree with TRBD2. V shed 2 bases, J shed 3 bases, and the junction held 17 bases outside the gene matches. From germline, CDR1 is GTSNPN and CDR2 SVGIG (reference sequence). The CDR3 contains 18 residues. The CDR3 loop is CAWSLGGGGVFSTDTQYF. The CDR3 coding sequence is TGTGCCTGGAGTTTAGGAGGCGGGGGAGTTTTTAGTACAGATACGCAGTATTTT.

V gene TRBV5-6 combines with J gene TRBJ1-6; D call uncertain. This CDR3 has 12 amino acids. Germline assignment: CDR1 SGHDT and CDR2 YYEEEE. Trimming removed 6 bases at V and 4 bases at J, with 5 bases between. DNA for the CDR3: TGTGCCAGCACCAGTTATAATTCACCCCTCCACTTT. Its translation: CASTSYNSPLHF.

Here the CDR3 reads CASSLGGSEQFF. The CDR3 nucleotides are TGTGCCAGCAGCTTAGGTGGTAGTGAGCAGTTCTTC. The chain couples TRBV11-2 to TRBJ2-1; D is ambiguous. CDR1 SGHAT and CDR2 FQNNGV come from the germline V gene. The CDR3 spans 12 residues. Trimming took off 1 base at V and 9 bases at J, with 7 bases between the two ends.

Written as DNA, the CDR3 is TGCGCCAGCAGCCTCGGGACTAGCGGGGCCACAGATACGCAGTATTTT. Protein: CASSLGTSGATDTQYF. This rearrangement joins TRBV5-1 to TRBJ2-3, with 13 bases lining up with TRBD2. Germline lookup yields CDR1 SGHRS and CDR2 YFSETQ. With V trimmed by 4 bases and J by 2 bases, 4 bases remained unmatched. CDR3 length equals 16 residues.

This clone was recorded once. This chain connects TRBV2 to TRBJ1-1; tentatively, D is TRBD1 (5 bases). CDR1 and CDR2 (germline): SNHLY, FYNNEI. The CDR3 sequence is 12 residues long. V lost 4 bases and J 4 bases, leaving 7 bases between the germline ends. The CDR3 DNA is TGTGCCAGCAGTGTACAGGTCACTGAAGCTTTCTTT. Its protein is CASSVQVTEAFF.

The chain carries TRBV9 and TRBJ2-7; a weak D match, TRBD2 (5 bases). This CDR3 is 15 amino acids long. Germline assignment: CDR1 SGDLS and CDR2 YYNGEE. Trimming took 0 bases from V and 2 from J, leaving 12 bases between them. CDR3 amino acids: CASSVGIAPTYEQYF. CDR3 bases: TGTGCCAGCAGCGTAGGAATAGCGCCTACCTACGAGCAGTACTTC.

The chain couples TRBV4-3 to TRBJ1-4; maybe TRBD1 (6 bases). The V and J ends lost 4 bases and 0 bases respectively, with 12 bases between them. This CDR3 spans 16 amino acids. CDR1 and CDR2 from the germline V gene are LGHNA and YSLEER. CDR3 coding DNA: TGCGCCAGCAGCCTAAGACACAGGGCAACTAATGAAAAACTGTTTTTT. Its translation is CASSLRHRATNEKLFF.

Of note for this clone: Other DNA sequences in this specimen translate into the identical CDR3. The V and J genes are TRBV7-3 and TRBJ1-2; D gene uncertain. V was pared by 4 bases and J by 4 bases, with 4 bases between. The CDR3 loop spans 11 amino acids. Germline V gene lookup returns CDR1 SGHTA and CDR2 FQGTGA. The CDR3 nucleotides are TGTGCCAGCAGCTCGGGCTATGGCTACACCTTC. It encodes CASSSGYGYTF.

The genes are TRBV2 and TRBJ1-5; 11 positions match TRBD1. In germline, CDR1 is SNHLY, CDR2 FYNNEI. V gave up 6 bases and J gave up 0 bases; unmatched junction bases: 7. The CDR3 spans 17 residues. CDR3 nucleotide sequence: TGTGCCAGCAGCTTGGACAGGGGGCTAGGTAGCAATCAGCCCCAGCATTTT. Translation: CASSLDRGLGSNQPQHF.

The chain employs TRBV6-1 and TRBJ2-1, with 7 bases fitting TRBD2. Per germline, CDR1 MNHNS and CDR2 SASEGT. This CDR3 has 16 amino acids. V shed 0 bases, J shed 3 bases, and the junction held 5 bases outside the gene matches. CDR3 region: CASSEARETNYNEQFF. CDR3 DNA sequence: TGTGCCAGCAGTGAAGCGCGGGAGACAAACTACAATGAGCAGTTCTTC.

The CDR3 reads CASSSSLAGGPYEQYF. The CDR3 region has the DNA TGTGCCAGCAGTTCGAGCCTAGCGGGGGGGCCCTACGAGCAGTACTTC. The chain couples TRBV27 to TRBJ2-7; 12 nucleotides line up with TRBD2. There are 16 residues in the CDR3. CDR1 is MNHEY and CDR2 is SMNVEV in the germline V gene (reference sequence). The trim removed 4 bases at V and 2 bases at J, leaving 6 bases unmatched.

The CDR3 DNA is TGTGCCAGCAGTGACGGTTTGAGGGACTACGGTACAGATACGCAGTATTTT. It is translated as CASSDGLRDYGTDTQYF. This chain uses TRBV6-4 with TRBJ2-3; 7 bases are shared with TRBD2. Trimming took 2 bases from V and 3 from J; bases not matched to a gene: 11. The CDR3 has 17 residues. In germline, CDR1 is MRHNA, CDR2 SNTAGT.

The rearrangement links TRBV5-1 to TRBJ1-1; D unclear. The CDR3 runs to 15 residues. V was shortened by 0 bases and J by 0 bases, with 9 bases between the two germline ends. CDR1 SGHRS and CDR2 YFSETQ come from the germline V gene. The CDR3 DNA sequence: TGCGCCAGCAGCTTGGTTTCCGGGGTGAACACTGAAGCTTTCTTT. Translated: CASSLVSGVNTEAFF.

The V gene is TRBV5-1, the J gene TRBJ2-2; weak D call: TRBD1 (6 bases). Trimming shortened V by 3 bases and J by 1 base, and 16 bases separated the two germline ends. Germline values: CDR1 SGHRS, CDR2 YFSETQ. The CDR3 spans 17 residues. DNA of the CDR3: TGCGCCAGCAGCTCCAACCCGGGACACTTGAACACCGGGGAGCTGTTTTTT. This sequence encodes CASSSNPGHLNTGELFF.

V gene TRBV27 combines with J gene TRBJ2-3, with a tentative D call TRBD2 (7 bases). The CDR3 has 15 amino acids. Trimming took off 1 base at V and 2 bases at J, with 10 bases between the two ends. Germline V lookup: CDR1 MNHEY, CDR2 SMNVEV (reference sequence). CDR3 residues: CASSLFGGLTDTQYF. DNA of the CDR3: TGTGCCAGCAGTTTATTCGGGGGGCTCACAGATACGCAGTATTTT.

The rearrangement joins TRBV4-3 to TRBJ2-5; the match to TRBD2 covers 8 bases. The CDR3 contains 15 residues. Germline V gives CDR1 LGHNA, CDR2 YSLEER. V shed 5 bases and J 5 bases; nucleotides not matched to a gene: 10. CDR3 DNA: TGCGCCAGCAGCGGAACAGCGGGGGCGGGGGAGACCCAGTACTTC. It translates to CASSGTAGAGETQYF.

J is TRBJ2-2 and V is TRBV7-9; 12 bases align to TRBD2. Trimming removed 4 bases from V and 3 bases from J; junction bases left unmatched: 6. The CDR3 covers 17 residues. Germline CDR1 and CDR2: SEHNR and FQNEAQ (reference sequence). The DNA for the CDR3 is TGTGCCAGCAGCTCCAACCGACTAGCGGGGGACACCGGGGAGCTGTTTTTT. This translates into CASSSNRLAGDTGELFF.

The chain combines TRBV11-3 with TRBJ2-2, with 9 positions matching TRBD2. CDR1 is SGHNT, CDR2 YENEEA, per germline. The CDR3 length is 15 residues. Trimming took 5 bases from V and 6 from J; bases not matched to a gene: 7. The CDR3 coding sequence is TGTGCCAGCAGCCTCATAGCGGGGGACGCCGGGGAGCTGTTTTTT. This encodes CASSLIAGDAGELFF.

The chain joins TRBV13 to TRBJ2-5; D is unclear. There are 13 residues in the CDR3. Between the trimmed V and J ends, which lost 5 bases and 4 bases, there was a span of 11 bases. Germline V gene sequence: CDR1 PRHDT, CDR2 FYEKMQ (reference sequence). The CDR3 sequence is CASSRILRETQYF. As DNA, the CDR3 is TGTGCCAGCAGCCGAATACTCCGAGAGACCCAGTACTTC.

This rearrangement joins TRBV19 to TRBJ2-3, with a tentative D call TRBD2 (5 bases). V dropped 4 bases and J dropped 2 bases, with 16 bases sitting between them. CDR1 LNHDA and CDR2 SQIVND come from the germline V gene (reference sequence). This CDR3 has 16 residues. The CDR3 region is CASSKAAGGFTDTQYF. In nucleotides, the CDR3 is TGTGCCAGTAGTAAGGCAGCTGGAGGTTTCACAGATACGCAGTATTTT.

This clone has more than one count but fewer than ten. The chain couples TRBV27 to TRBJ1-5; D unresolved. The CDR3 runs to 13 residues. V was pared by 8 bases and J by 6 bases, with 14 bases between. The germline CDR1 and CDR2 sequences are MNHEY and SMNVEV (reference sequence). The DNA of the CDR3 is TGTGCCAGCGCACCGACTAGAAGTCAGCCCCAGCATTTT. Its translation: CASAPTRSQPQHF.